Given below is one T cell receptor (beta chain) in context. Its antigen is unknown. Trimming stripped 5 bases from V and 0 bases from J, with 11 bases between. Germline CDR1 reads LNHDA; CDR2 reads SQIVND (reference sequence). This CDR3 has 14 amino acids. Generated by immunoSEQ multiplex PCR, the TCRdb table keeps only in-frame clones and is missing some. Of around 9,000 clones in the sample, around 66% are singletons; the top ten hold 20% to 25%. Cells were frozen in aliquots of roughly 500,000, and one aliquot per fraction was sequenced. This record comes from a study of coeliac disease. Across the study: The study queried TRBV7-2 bias without high-resolution HLA data.

Notes on the study in general: In active celiac disease, intraepithelial and lamina propria TRB and TRG repertoires were less clonal than controls. TRB repertoires were largely private, with most amino acid sequences found in only one sample.

The source is a woman aged 60-70 years with celiac disease. Specimen: lamina propria lymphocytes from the gut. V is TRBV19 and J is TRBJ2-7; unclear D gene. The CDR3 loop reads CASSLYSPSYEQYF. The CDR3 nucleotides are TGTGCCAGTAGTCTTTACTCTCCCTCCTACGAGCAGTACTTC. Full variable domain (rest looked up from reference TRBV19 and TRBJ2-7): DGGITQSPKYLFRKEGQNVTLSCEQNLNHDAMYWYRQDPGQGLRLIYYSQIVNDFQKGDIAEGYSVSREKKESFPLTVTSAQKNPTAFYLCASSLYSPSYEQYFGPGTRLTVT.